The entry that follows covers one T cell receptor (beta chain) sequence. The antigen remains unidentified. The sample originates from a study of shared clonotypes between healthy human individuals. The naive CD8 population came from CD45RO-negative cells selected for CCR7, without terminally differentiated effector memory CD45RA+ cells. This was a deep-level run. Clones were sequenced by immunoSEQ multiplex PCR, and TCRdb holds only the in-frame ones, with some missing. This table holds fewer than 850,000 clones, around 96% found once. The study, taken as a whole, reports: The expectation was that sequencing depth would affect clonotype sharing among donors. Few donors restricted represented genetic and exposure-history diversity.

The sample taken for sequencing was naive CD8+ T cells sorted from blood. This receptor was identified in a man aged 25-45 years in good health.

The CDR3 bases are TGCAGCGTTGAAGGGTCGCGGGGGGCCGGGGAGCTGTTTTTT. The encoded protein is CSVEGSRGAGELFF. The V call is TRBV29-1, the J call TRBJ2-2; 8 bases line up with TRBD2. This CDR3 is built from 14 residues. V lost 1 base to trimming and J lost 6 bases; unmatched junction nucleotides: 4. Germline V gene data show CDR1 as SQVTM and CDR2 as ANQGSEA.